The clone carrying this T cell receptor (beta chain) occurred a few times. Its antigen remains unknown. V was pared by 0 bases and J by 8 bases, with 13 bases between. This CDR3 comprises 15 residues. The germline V gene encodes CDR1 LGHNA and CDR2 YSLEER. This sample was included in a study of early stage breast cancer tumors. The study's findings and limits: Functional markers like CD4, CD8 and FOXP3 were missed in bulk sequencing. Compared with adjacent normal breast tissue, tumors showed roughly 2.5-fold greater T cell density and higher clonality.

Each sample had two DNA replicates, roughly 0.5 ug blood or around 1.6 ug tissue. Assay used: immunoSEQ multiplex PCR; TCRdb lists only in-frame clones, some missing. The sample records about 72,000 clones, around 85% being singletons. This TCR was recovered from a person aged 60 to 70 with breast cancer. The V and J genes are TRBV4-3 and TRBJ1-4, with TRBD1 as a possible D gene (5 bases). Sequencing used blood. CDR3 sequence (DNA): TGCGCCAGCAGCCAAGATTGGGGCGACAGCGAAAAACTGTTTTTT. Amino acid sequence: CASSQDWGDSEKLFF.